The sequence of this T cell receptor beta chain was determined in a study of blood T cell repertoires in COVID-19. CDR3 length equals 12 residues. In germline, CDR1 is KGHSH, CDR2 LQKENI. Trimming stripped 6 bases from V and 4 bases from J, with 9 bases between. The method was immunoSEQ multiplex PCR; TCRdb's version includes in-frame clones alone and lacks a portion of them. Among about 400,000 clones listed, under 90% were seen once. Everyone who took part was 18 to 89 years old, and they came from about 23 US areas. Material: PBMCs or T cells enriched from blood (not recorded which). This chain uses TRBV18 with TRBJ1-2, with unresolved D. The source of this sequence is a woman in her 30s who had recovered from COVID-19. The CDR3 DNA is TGTGCCAGCTCGCCAAACGGCTATGGCTACACCTTC. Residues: CASSPNGYGYTF. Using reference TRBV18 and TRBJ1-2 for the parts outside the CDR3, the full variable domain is NAGVMQNPRHLVRRRGQEARLRCSPMKGHSHVYWYRQLPEEGLKFMVYLQKENIIDESGMPKERFSAEFPKEGPSILRIQQVVRGDSAAYFCASSPNGYGYTFGSGTRLTVV.